The 24 T cell receptor beta chains below come from one sample, sequenced in a study of neurological immune-mediated disorders. TCRdb independently ran MiXCR on the 5' RACE reads; one entry per CDR3 protein. The sample shows approximately 20,000 distinct CDR3 sequences, under 35% of them seen only once. The sample taken for sequencing was PBMCs. The receptors here all came from a man aged 45-60 years with HTLV-1-associated myelopathy (HAM/TSP).

The chain joins TRBV20-1 to TRBJ2-1; TRBD2 aligns across 8 bases. The germline CDR1 and CDR2 sequences are DFQATT and SNEGSKA (reference sequence). V gave up 4 bases and J gave up 0 bases; unmatched junction bases: 5. CDR3 length: 15 residues. DNA for the CDR3: TGCAGTGCTATCGGGGGGGCGCTCTCCTACAATGAGCAGTTCTTC. This sequence encodes CSAIGGALSYNEQFF.

There are a few counts of this clonotype. The limits of the CDR3 on the DNA are not certain, so only TCRdb's listed CDR3 is given. CDR3 protein: CISVSDPWGGLRFEQYF. The chain carries TRBV7-5 and TRBJ2-7; the table's TRBD2 call for D was not verified on the DNA. TRBV7-5 is a documented pseudogene. The CDR3 region is 17 residues in length, termini included.

The J gene is TRBJ2-3, the V gene TRBV5-5, with 7 bases that match TRBD2. Germline loops: CDR1 SGHKS, CDR2 YYEKEE (reference sequence). The V and J ends lost 6 bases and 6 bases, in that order; junction bases with no gene match: 1. This CDR3 spans 11 amino acids. CDR3 amino acids: CASIGGDTQYF. In DNA, the CDR3 is TGTGCCAGCATCGGGGGGGATACGCAGTATTTT.

This chain joins TRBV7-9 and TRBJ2-7; 9 bases match TRBD2. Germline V gives CDR1 SEHNR, CDR2 FQNEAQ (reference sequence). The CDR3 covers 13 residues. V was clipped by 8 bases and J by 6 bases; unmatched bases: 8. Here the CDR3 reads CASFGVAGAEQYF. CDR3 nucleotides: TGTGCCAGCTTCGGAGTAGCGGGGGCCGAGCAGTACTTC.

In the case of this clonotype: At one of its ends the junction is not consistent with the germline gene, which may arise from a read error. The chain is built from TRBV20-1 and TRBJ2-1; D is perhaps TRBD2 (5 bases). The length of the CDR3 is 16 residues. The germline V gene encodes CDR1 DFQATT and CDR2 SNEGSKA (reference sequence). Here the CDR3 DNA reads TGCAGTGCTCCTGATTTAGCTGGGAGCTCCTACAATGATCAGTTCTTC. This sequence encodes CSAPDLAGSSYNDQFF.

The chain couples TRBV6-1 to TRBJ2-1; D is perhaps TRBD2 (5 bases). V gave up 5 bases and J gave up 6 bases, with 11 bases separating them. This CDR3 region has 13 residues. Germline lookup yields CDR1 MNHNS and CDR2 SASEGT. The CDR3 region has the DNA TGTGCCAGCAGTTTGGGGAGCCTCAATGAGCAGTTCTTC. It translates to CASSLGSLNEQFF.

This clonotype has ten or more counts. The chain links TRBV7-2 to TRBJ2-5; 9 positions match TRBD1. V lost 4 bases, J lost 10 bases, and 10 bases stayed unmatched. Germline assignment: CDR1 SGHTA and CDR2 FQGNSA. This CDR3 is 14 amino acids long. The CDR3 nucleotides read TGTGCCAGCAGCTGGGGACAGGGCACCGGGAGCCAGTACTTC. Amino acids: CASSWGQGTGSQYF.

This clonotype was seen many times. This chain joins TRBV10-2 and TRBJ2-2; 8 positions match TRBD1. J gave up 5 bases and V 7 bases, and 9 bases lay outside the gene matches. Germline V CDR1 and CDR2: WSHSY, SAAADI. This CDR3 is 15 amino acids long. CDR3 coding DNA: TGCGCCAGCACCCCTGGGGACAGGAAAACCGGGGAGCTGTTTTTT. Its translation: CASTPGDRKTGELFF.

For the CDR3, the DNA is TGTGCCAGCAGTGACTCTTGCAAGGGCAGGCAGCCCCAGCATTTT. Its translation: CASSDSCKGRQPQHF. This chain connects TRBV6-4 to TRBJ1-5; D unclear. The V end lost 0 bases, the J end lost 7 bases, and 13 bases lay between the germline ends. The CDR3 is made up of 15 amino acids. Germline V gene data show CDR1 as MRHNA and CDR2 as SNTAGT.

The V and J genes are TRBV18 and TRBJ1-1, with D perhaps matching TRBD1 (6 bases). With 2 bases removed from V and 4 bases from J, the gap between germline ends came to 17 bases. The CDR3 contains 16 residues. Germline CDR1 and CDR2: KGHSH and LQKENI. Here the CDR3 reads CASSPRGAGEVTEAFF. For the CDR3, the DNA is TGTGCCAGCTCACCAAGGGGTGCAGGGGAGGTCACTGAAGCTTTCTTT. The variable domain in full, with the rest retrieved from reference TRBV18 and TRBJ1-1, is NAGVMQNPRHLVRRRGQEARLRCSPMKGHSHVYWYRQLPEEGLKFMVYLQKENIIDESGMPKERFSAEFPKEGPSILRIQQVVRGDSAAYFCASSPRGAGEVTEAFFGQGTRLTVV.

The chain links TRBV29-1 to TRBJ2-3, with 10 bases lining up with TRBD2. The V gene's germline CDR1 is SQVTM and CDR2 ANQGSEA. The CDR3 spans 13 residues. Trimming cost V 7 bases and J 3 bases; bases outside gene matches: 4. CDR3 residues: CSAPGLATDTQYF. CDR3 in DNA: TGCAGCGCGCCGGGACTAGCGACAGATACGCAGTATTTT.

This clonotype was seen ten or more times. The V gene is TRBV6-6, the J gene TRBJ1-2, with D possibly TRBD1 on 5 matching bases. Germline CDR1 and CDR2: MNHNY and SVGAGI (reference sequence). The CDR3 is 15 amino acids. Trimming took 4 bases from V and 0 from J, leaving 12 bases between them. The CDR3 is CASSFRDAANYGYTF. DNA of the CDR3: TGTGCCAGCAGTTTCCGGGACGCCGCTAACTATGGCTACACCTTC.

This clonotype was seen at least ten times. J is TRBJ2-1 and V is TRBV20-1, with D possibly matching TRBD2 (5 bases). V was clipped by 2 bases and J by 2 bases, with 13 bases between them. The CDR3 is made up of 15 amino acids. Per the germline V gene, CDR1 is DFQATT and CDR2 is SNEGSKA (reference sequence). The CDR3 DNA sequence: TGCAGTGCTAGAAGTGAGGGTGGCCCCTACAATGAGCAGTTCTTC. Encoded protein: CSARSEGGPYNEQFF.

To note about this clonotype: Since a much larger clone is just one base distant, this may be a read error. The chain uses TRBV12-5 and TRBJ1-5, with D tentatively TRBD1 (6 bases). Germline V lookup: CDR1 LGHNT, CDR2 FRNRAP. The CDR3 sequence is 16 residues long. DNA for the CDR3: TGTGCTAGTGGTTTGACACTTGGGACAATCAATCAGCACCAGCATTTT. Encoded protein: CASGLTLGTINQHQHF.

This clonotype was recorded a few times. The rearrangement joins TRBV3-1 to TRBJ1-5, with TRBD1 matching over 7 bases. The CDR3 contains 13 residues. Unmatched junction bases numbered 8, after V lost 5 bases and J lost 10 bases. Germline V gives CDR1 LGHDT, CDR2 YNNKEL (reference sequence). The CDR3 loop reads CASSFQGVDPQHF. The CDR3 bases are TGTGCCAGCAGCTTTCAGGGGGTAGACCCCCAGCATTTT.

This clonotype was observed a handful of times. The chain carries TRBV9 and TRBJ2-3; D gene unclear. Trimming pared 2 bases from V and 2 bases from J, leaving 3 bases between. The germline V gene has CDR1 SGDLS and CDR2 YYNGEE. The CDR3 contains 12 residues. The CDR3 nucleotides are TGTGCCAGCAGCGTTCTCACAGATACGCAGTATTTT. This encodes CASSVLTDTQYF.

The chain employs TRBV29-1 and TRBJ2-5, with D perhaps being TRBD1 or TRBD2 (5 bases each). V was shortened by 3 bases and J by 4 bases, with 12 bases between the two germline ends. The V gene's germline CDR1 is SQVTM and CDR2 ANQGSEA. The CDR3 is 13 residues long. The CDR3 sequence is CSVDRGPSETQYF. The CDR3 DNA reads as TGCAGCGTTGATCGGGGACCTTCAGAGACCCAGTACTTC.

This clonotype is medium-sized. The chain employs TRBV7-9 and TRBJ2-2; 7 bases match TRBD1. V was pared by 1 base and J by 6 bases, with 5 bases of the junction left unmatched. This CDR3 is built from 15 residues. Germline-derived CDR1 and CDR2 are SEHNR and FQNEAQ (reference sequence). The CDR3 coding sequence is TGTGCCAGCAGCTTAGATCGGACAGGCCCCGGGGAGCTGTTTTTT. Translation: CASSLDRTGPGELFF.

This clonotype was detected only once. This may be a read error: a much more frequent sequence differs by one nucleotide. This sequence joins TRBV5-1 and TRBJ2-1; D is uncertain. CDR1 SGHRS and CDR2 YFSETQ come from the germline V gene. This CDR3 is built from 11 residues. DNA for the CDR3: TGCGCCAGCAGCTTGGATGTAGGGTGGATCTTC. Encoded protein: CASSLDVGWIF.

A word on this clonotype: Being one base from a much bigger clone, this may be a read error. J is TRBJ1-5 and V is TRBV29-1; D unclear. The CDR3 covers 15 residues. The germline V and J ends were trimmed by 6 bases and 2 bases, with 17 bases remaining between them. The germline V gene has CDR1 SQVTM and CDR2 ANQGSEA. The CDR3 protein is CSVAGGFLGNQPQHF. DNA of the CDR3: TGCAGCGTCGCGGGCGGATTCCTGGGCAATCAGCCCCAGCATTTT. Full variable domain (rest looked up from reference TRBV29-1 and TRBJ1-5): SAVISQKPSRDICQRGTSLTIQCQVDSQVTMMFWYRQQPGQSLTLIATANQGSEATYESGFVIDKFPISRPNLTFSTLTVSNMSPEDSSIYLCSVAGGFLGNQPQHFGDGTRLSIL.

This chain connects TRBV6-4 to TRBJ2-1; 12 positions agree with TRBD2. The germline V gene has CDR1 MRHNA and CDR2 SNTAGT. After removal of 5 bases from V and 8 bases from J, the junction contained 10 bases not matched to a gene. This CDR3 is 16 amino acids long. The CDR3 nucleotides read TGTGCCAGCAGTCCCTCCGGGACTAGCGGGTCTGATGAGCAGTTCTTC. This sequence encodes CASSPSGTSGSDEQFF.

This clonotype is medium-sized in the sample. The gene calls are TRBV5-1 and TRBJ2-2; a weak D match, TRBD2 (5 bases). CDR3 size: 15 residues. Germline loops: CDR1 SGHRS, CDR2 YFSETQ. Between the trimmed V and J ends, which lost 4 bases and 6 bases, there was a span of 16 bases. The CDR3 spells CASSPDWSNPGELFF. In DNA form, the CDR3 reads TGCGCCAGCAGCCCGGACTGGTCTAACCCCGGGGAGCTGTTTTTT.

This clonotype was seen once. J is TRBJ1-3 and V is TRBV20-1, with a possible D match to TRBD1 (5 bases). The germline V gene has CDR1 DFQATT and CDR2 SNEGSKA (reference sequence). CDR3 length: 14 residues. V shed 4 bases and J shed 0 bases, with 10 bases lying between them. CDR3 sequence (DNA): TGCAGTGCTACAGGGTCGGGCTCTGGAAACACCATATATTTT. Translation gives CSATGSGSGNTIYF.

This clonotype was seen ten or more times. The CDR3 loop reads CASSPDRTASYEQYF. DNA of the CDR3: TGTGCCAGCAGCCCGGACAGGACCGCCTCCTACGAGCAGTACTTC. The rearrangement links TRBV5-4 to TRBJ2-7; 7 positions agree with TRBD1. The CDR3 runs 15 residues. Germline values: CDR1 SGHNT, CDR2 YYREEE (reference sequence). J was trimmed by 0 bases and V by 4 bases; bases with no gene match: 7.